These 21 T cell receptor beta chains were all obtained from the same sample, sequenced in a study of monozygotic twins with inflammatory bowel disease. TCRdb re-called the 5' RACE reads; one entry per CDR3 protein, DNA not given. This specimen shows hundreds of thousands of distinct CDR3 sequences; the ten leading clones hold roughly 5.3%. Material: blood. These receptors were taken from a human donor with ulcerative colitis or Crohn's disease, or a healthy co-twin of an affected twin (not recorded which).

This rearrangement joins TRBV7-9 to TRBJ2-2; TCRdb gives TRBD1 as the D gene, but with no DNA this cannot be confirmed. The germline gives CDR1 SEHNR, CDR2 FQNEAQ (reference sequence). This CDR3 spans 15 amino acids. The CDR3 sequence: CASAGVRENTGELFF. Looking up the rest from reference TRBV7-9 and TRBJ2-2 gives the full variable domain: DTGVSQNPRHKITKRGQNVTFRCDPISEHNRLYWYRQTLGQGPEFLTYFQNEAQLEKSRLLSDRFSAERPKGSFSTLEIQRTEQGDSAMYLCASAGVRENTGELFFGEGSRLTVL.

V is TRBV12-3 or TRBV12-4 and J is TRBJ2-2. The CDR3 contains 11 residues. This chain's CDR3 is CASLATGELFF.

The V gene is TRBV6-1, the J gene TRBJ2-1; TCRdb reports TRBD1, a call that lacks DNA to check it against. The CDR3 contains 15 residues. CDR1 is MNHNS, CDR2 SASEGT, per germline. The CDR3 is CASSIGQSSYNEQFF.

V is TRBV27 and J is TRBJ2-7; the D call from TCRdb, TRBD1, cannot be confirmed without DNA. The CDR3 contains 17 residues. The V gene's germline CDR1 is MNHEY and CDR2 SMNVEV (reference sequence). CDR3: CASSLSTPGWTGGEQYF.

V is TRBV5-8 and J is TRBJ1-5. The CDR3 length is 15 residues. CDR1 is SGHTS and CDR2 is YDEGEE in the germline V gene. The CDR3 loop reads CASSFDGRMNQPQHF.

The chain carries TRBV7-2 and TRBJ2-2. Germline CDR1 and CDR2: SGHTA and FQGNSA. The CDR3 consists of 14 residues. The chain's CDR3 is CASSLVRNTGELFF.

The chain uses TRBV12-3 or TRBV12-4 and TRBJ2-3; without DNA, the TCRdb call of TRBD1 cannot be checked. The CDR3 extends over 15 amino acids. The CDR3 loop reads CASSPGASFTDTQYF.

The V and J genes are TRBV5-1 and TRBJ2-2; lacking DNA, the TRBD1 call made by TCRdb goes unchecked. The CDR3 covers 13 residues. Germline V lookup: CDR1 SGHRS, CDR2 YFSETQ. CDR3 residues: CASSSRGTGELFF.

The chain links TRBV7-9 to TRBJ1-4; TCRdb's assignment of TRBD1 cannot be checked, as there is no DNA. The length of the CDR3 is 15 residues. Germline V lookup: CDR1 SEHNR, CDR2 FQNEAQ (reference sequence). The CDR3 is CASSLSRQGGEKLFF.

The CDR3 reads CASSVVSGAPGNEQFF. The chain combines TRBV9 with TRBJ2-1. Germline V CDR1 and CDR2: SGDLS, YYNGEE. CDR3 length: 16 amino acids.

The CDR3 is CASNDRVTYEQYF. The gene calls are TRBV9 and TRBJ2-7; there is no DNA to check the TCRdb D call of TRBD1. This CDR3 contains 13 residues. The germline CDR1 and CDR2 sequences are SGDLS and YYNGEE.

The CDR3: CAKGRTYSGNTIYF. The chain uses TRBV30 and TRBJ1-3; TCRdb proposes TRBD1, but this gene call is untestable without DNA. Looked up from germline, CDR1 is GTSNPN and CDR2 is SVGIG (reference sequence). The CDR3 length is 14 residues.

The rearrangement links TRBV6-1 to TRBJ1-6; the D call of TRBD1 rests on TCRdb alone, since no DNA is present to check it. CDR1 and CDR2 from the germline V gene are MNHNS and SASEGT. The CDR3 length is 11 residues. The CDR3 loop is CATGQGVTLHF.

This chain's CDR3 is CASSLHNEWNTEAFF. The chain is built from TRBV5-5 and TRBJ1-1. The CDR3 runs to 15 residues. Germline V gene lookup returns CDR1 SGHKS and CDR2 YYEKEE (reference sequence).

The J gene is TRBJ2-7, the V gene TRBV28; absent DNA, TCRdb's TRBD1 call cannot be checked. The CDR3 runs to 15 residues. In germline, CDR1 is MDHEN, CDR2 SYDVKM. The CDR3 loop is CASSHPGQGSYEQYF.

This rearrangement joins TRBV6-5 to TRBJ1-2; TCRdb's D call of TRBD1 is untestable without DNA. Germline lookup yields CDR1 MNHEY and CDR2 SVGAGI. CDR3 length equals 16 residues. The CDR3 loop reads CASSYSLAGGNYGYTF.

The CDR3 sequence is CASGGTGRNGNQPQHF. The chain joins TRBV21-1 to TRBJ1-5; TCRdb gives TRBD1 as the D gene, but with no DNA this cannot be confirmed. TRBV21-1 is a recognized pseudogene. This CDR3 has 16 amino acids.

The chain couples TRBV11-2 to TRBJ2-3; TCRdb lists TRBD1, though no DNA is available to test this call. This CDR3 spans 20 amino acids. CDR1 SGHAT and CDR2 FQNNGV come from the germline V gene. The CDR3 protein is CASSTTGTGLRAGIRDTQYF. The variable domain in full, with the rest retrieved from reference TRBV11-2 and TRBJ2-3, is EAGVAQSPRYKIIEKRQSVAFWCNPISGHATLYWYQQILGQGPKLLIQFQNNGVVDDSQLPKDRFSAERLKGVDSTLKIQPAKLEDSAVYLCASSTTGTGLRAGIRDTQYFGPGTRLTVL.

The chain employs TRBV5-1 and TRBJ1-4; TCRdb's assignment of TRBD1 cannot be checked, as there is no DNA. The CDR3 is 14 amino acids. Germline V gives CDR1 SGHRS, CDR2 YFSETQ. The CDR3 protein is CASTRGMRFEKLFF.

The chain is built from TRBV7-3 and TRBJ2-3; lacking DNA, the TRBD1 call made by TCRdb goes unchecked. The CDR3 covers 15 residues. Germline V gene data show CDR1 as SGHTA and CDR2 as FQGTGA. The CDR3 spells CASSFVRGFADTQYF.

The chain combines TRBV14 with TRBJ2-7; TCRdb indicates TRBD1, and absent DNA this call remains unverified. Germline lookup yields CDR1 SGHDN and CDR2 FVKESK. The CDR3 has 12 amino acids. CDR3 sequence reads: CASSQDGGLQYF.